The 5 T cell receptor beta chains below all came from one sample that was sequenced in a study of blood T cell repertoires in COVID-19 (TCRdb year 2020). The library was built by means of the immunoSEQ multiplex PCR assay. Drawn from immuneACCESS, this table holds only the in-frame rearrangements with V and J called that TCRdb kept. Clones are partly lost; checked studies trace under half to an unresolved V gene and leave the rest unexplained. This sample gives 300,000 or so clones in total; 70% to 90% of them show up just once. The ten largest account for 6.4% of the sample. Sequencing was performed on peripheral blood. All receptors come from a man aged 18-30 years who had recovered from COVID-19.

This chain links TRBV7-3 with TRBJ2-1, with 9 bases matching TRBD1. Germline CDR1 and CDR2: SGHTA and FQGTGA. After removal of 5 bases from V and 6 bases from J, the junction contained 8 bases not matched to a gene. The CDR3 covers 15 residues. CDR3 nucleotide sequence: TGTGCCAGCAGCACGGGACAGGGTGACCGCAATGAGCAGTTCTTC. This translates into CASSTGQGDRNEQFF. The complete variable domain, with remaining parts taken from reference TRBV7-3 and TRBJ2-1, reads GAGVSQTPSNKVTEKGKYVELRCDPISGHTALYWYRQSLGQGPEFLIYFQGTGAADDSGLPNDRFFAVRPEGSVSTLKIQRTERGDSAVYLCASSTGQGDRNEQFFGPGTRLTVL.

This sequence joins TRBV4-3 and TRBJ2-1; 11 bases are a match to TRBD2. The trim removed 0 bases at V and 1 base at J, leaving 2 bases unmatched. The CDR3 is made up of 17 amino acids. Germline CDR1 LGHNA, CDR2 YSLEER. Here the CDR3 DNA reads TGCGCCAGCAGCCAAGAGGGGACTAGCGGATCCTACAATGAGCAGTTCTTC. Protein sequence: CASSQEGTSGSYNEQFF.

The rearrangement joins TRBV6-5 to TRBJ1-4, with no clear D. This CDR3 comprises 14 residues. Trimming removed 8 bases from V and 3 bases from J, with 13 bases in between. Germline V gives CDR1 MNHEY, CDR2 SVGAGI. The CDR3 bases are TGTGCCAGCCGAAGAGCCGTTCCTAATGAAAAACTGTTTTTT. Translation gives CASRRAVPNEKLFF.

This clone has only a few counts. The chain recombines TRBV10-2 with TRBJ2-2; 7 nucleotides line up with TRBD1. The germline CDR1 and CDR2 sequences are WSHSY and SAAADI. The trim removed 7 bases at V and 6 bases at J, leaving 5 bases unmatched. The CDR3 length is 13 residues. CDR3 DNA: TGCGCCAGCATCTCACAGGGGTCCGGGGAGCTGTTTTTT. This sequence encodes CASISQGSGELFF.

In its sample, this clone was seen a few times. This sequence joins TRBV2 and TRBJ1-3; TRBD1 matches 7 bases. The ends lost 6 bases at V and 4 bases at J; junction bases unmatched: 6. From germline, CDR1 is SNHLY and CDR2 FYNNEI. The CDR3 sequence is 14 residues long. CDR3 nucleotide sequence: TGTGCCAGCAGCCCACAGGGGAGCGGAAACACCATATATTTT. It codes for CASSPQGSGNTIYF.